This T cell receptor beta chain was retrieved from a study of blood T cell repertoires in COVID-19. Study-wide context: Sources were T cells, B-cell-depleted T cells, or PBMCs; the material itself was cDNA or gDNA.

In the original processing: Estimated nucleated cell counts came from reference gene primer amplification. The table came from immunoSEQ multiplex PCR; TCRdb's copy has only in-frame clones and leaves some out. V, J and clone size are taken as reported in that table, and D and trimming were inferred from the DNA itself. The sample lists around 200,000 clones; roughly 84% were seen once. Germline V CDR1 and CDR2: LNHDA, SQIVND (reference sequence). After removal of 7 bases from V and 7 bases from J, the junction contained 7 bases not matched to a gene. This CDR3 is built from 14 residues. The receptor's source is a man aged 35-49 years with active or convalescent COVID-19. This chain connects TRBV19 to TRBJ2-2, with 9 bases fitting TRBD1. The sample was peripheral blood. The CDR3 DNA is TGTGCCAGTACTGTACAGGGGGCGGGCGGGGAGCTGTTTTTT. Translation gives CASTVQGAGGELFF.